The T cell receptor (beta chain) under discussion was sequenced for a study of blood T cell repertoires in COVID-19. Study at large: Samples of COVID-19 (acute and convalescent) were obtained from the United States, Italy and Spain.

Germline trimming cut 5 bases from V and 1 base from J; bases unmatched to any gene: 30. CDR1 and CDR2 from the germline V gene are MNHNY and SVGAGI (reference sequence). There are 24 residues in the CDR3. Sequencing was performed with immunoSEQ multiplex PCR; in TCRdb, only in-frame clones are kept and a portion is missing. The sample lists some 150,000 clones; about 88% were seen once. Material for sequencing was peripheral blood. This receptor was taken from a woman of 80 years or more in a cohort sampled during active or convalescent COVID-19. J is TRBJ2-3 and V is TRBV6-6; TRBD2 agrees at 10 bases. The CDR3 DNA is TGTGCCAGCAGTCCCCTCGACGGCCAGGGTCCAGAAAGCGGGGGGGCTTTCGGCACAGATACGCAGTATTTT. Translation gives CASSPLDGQGPESGGAFGTDTQYF.